This T cell receptor beta chain was identified during a study of T cell responses to AZD1222 COVID-19 vaccine. Broader study findings: Only after the peak T cell response were repertoires sampled. With dominance at 160-218 and 743-854, vaccine-associated CD4 TCRs spanned spike. The sample set comprised mostly white British donors with more females, and clonal diversity was possibly underestimated.

V was clipped by 8 bases and J by 1 base, with 9 bases between them. In germline, CDR1 is DFQATT, CDR2 SNEGSKA (reference sequence). The CDR3 length is 11 residues. A remark on this clone: Its specificity is unknown.

Measured with immunoSEQ multiplex PCR; TCRdb has only the in-frame clones, and not every one. The sample has approximately 80,000 clones, approximately 85% seen once; the top ten hold roughly a tenth. The chain recombines TRBV20-1 with TRBJ2-7, with D possibly being TRBD2 (6 bases). This TCR was sampled from an adult who received the AZD1222 COVID-19 vaccine. The specimen comprised peripheral blood, sampled 28 days after the second AZD1222 dose. The CDR3 loop reads CSRGKSYEQYF. CDR3 sequence (DNA): TGCAGTCGGGGGAAGTCCTACGAGCAGTACTTC.